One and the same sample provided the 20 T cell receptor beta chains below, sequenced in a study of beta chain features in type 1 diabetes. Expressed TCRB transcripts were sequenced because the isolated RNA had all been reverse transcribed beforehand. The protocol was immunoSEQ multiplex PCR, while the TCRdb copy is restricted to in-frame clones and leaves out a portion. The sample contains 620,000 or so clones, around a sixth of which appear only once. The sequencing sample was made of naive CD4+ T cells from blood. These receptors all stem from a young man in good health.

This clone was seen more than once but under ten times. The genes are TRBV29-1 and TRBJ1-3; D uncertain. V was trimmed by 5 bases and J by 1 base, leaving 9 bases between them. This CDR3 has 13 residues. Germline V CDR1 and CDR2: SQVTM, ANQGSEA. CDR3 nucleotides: TGCAGCGTTTCGTACGGGTCTGGAAACACCATATATTTT. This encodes CSVSYGSGNTIYF.

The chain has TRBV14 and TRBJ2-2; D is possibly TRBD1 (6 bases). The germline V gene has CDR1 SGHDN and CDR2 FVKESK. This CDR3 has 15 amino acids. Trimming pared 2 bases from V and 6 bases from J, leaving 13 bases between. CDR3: CASSQPRGKAGELFF. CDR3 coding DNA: TGTGCCAGCAGCCAACCCAGGGGAAAGGCCGGGGAGCTGTTTTTT. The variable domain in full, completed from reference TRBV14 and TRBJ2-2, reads EAGVTQFPSHSVIEKGQTVTLRCDPISGHDNLYWYRRVMGKEIKFLLHFVKESKQDESGMPNNRFLAERTGGTYSTLKVQPAELEDSGVYFCASSQPRGKAGELFFGEGSRLTVL.

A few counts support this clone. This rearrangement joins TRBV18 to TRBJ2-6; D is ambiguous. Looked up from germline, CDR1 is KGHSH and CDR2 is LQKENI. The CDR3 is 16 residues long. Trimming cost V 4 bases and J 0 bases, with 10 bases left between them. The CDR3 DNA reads TGTGCCAGCTCACGGATGAGCCACTCTGGGGCCAACGTCCTGACTTTC. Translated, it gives CASSRMSHSGANVLTF.

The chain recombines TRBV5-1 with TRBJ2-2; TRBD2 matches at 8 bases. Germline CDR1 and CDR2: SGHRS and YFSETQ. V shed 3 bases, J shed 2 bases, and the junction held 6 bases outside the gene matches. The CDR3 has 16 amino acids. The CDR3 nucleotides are TGCGCCAGCAGCTCCGGGACTAGTAGAAACACCGGGGAGCTGTTTTTT. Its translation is CASSSGTSRNTGELFF.

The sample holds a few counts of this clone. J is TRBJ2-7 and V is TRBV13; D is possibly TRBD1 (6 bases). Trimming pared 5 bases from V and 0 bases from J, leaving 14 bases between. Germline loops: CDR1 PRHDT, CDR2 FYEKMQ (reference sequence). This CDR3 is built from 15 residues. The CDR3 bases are TGTGCCAGCAGCGAGGGGGTTCCCGTCTCCTACGAGCAGTACTTC. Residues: CASSEGVPVSYEQYF.

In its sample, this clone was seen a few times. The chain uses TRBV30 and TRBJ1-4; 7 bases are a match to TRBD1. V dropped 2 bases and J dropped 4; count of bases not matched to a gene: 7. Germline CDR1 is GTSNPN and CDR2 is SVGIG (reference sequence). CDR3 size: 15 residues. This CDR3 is CAWSPQGRLNEKLFF. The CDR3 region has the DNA TGTGCCTGGAGTCCACAGGGGCGACTTAATGAAAAACTGTTTTTT.

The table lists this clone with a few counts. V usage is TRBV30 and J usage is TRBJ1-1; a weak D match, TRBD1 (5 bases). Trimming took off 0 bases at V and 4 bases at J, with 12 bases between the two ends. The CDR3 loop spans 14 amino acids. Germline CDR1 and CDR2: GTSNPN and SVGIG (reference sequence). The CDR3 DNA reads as TGTGCCTGGAGTGTAGGACACCTGGGCACTGAAGCTTTCTTT. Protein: CAWSVGHLGTEAFF.

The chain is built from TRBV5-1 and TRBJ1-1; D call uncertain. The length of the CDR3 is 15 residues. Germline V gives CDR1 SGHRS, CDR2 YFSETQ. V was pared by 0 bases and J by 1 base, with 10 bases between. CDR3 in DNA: TGCGCCAGCAGCTTGGACACTCAACGGAACACTGAAGCTTTCTTT. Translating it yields CASSLDTQRNTEAFF.

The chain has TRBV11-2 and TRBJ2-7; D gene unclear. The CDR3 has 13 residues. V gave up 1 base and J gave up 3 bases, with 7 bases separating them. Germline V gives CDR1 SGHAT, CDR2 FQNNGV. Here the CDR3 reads CASSLVTNYEQYF. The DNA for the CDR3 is TGTGCCAGCAGCTTAGTTACGAACTACGAGCAGTACTTC.

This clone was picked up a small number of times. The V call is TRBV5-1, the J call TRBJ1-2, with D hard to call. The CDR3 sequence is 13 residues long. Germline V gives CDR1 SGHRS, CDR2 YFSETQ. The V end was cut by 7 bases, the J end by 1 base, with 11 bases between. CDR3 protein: CASGRDINYGYTF. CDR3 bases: TGCGCCAGCGGAAGGGATATTAACTATGGCTACACCTTC.

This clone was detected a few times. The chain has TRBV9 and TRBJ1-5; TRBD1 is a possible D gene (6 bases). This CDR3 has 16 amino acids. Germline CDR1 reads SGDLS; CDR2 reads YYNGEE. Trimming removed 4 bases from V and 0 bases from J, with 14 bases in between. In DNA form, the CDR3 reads TGTGCCAGCAGCTCAGGGGAATATTTTAGCAATCAGCCCCAGCATTTT. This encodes CASSSGEYFSNQPQHF.

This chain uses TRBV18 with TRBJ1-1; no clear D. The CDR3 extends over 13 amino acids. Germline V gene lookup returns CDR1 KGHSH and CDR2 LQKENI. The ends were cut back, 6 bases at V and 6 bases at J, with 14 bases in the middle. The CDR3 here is CASSASGDAEAFF. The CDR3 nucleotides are TGTGCCAGCTCCGCCTCTGGAGACGCTGAAGCTTTCTTT.

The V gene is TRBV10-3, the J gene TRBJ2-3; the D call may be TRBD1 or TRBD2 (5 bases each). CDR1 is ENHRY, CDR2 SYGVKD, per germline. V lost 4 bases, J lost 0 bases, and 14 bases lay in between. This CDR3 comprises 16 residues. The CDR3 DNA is TGTGCCATCAGTGGAGGGAAGACAGCTAGCACAGATACGCAGTATTTT. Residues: CAISGGKTASTDTQYF.

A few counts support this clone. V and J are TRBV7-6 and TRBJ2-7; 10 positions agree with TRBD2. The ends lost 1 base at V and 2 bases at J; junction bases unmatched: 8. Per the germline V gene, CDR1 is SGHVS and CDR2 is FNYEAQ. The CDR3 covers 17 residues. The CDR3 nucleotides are TGTGCCAGCAGCTTAGTTGGTCTAGCGGGGGCACCCTACGAGCAGTACTTC. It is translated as CASSLVGLAGAPYEQYF.

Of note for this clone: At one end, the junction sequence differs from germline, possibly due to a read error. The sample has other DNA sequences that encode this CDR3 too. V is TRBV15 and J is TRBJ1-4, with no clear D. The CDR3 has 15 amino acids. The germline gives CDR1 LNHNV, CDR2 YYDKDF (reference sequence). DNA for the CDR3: TGTGCGACCAGCCGGAGGACGGCTGTTAATGAAAAACTGTTTTTT. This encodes CATSRRTAVNEKLFF.

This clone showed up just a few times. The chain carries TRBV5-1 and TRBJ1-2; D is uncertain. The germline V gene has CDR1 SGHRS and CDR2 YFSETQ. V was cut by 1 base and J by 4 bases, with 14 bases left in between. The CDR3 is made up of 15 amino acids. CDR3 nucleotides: TGCGCCAGCAGCTTGTTTATAGGGTCAACCTATGGCTACACCTTC. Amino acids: CASSLFIGSTYGYTF.

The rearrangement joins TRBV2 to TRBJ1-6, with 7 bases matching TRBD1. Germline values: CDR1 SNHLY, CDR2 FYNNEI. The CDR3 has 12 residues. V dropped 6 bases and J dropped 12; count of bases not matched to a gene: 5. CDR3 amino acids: CASRFPGGPLHF. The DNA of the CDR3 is TGTGCCAGCAGATTCCCAGGGGGACCCCTCCACTTT.

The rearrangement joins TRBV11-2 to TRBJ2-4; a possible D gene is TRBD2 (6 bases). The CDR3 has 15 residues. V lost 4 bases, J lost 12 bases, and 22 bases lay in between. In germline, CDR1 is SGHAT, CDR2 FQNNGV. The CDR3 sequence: CASSSNGRSGAHQYF. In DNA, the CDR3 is TGTGCCAGCAGCTCCAATGGGAGGTCAGGAGCACATCAGTACTTC.

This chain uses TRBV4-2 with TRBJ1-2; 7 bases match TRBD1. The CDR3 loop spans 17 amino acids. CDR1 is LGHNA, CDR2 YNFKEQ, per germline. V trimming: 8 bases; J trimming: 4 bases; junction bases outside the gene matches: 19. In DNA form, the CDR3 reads TGTGCCAGCTTGACCCTGATGGCAGGGGGACGGGGCTATGGCTACACCTTC. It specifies CASLTLMAGGRGYGYTF.

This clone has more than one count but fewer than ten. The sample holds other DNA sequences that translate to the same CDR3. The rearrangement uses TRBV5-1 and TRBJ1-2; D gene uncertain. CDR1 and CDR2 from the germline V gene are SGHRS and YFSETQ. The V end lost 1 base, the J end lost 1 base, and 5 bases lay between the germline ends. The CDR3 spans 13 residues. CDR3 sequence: CASSLTDNYGYTF. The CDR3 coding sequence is TGCGCCAGCAGCTTGACAGATAACTATGGCTACACCTTC.